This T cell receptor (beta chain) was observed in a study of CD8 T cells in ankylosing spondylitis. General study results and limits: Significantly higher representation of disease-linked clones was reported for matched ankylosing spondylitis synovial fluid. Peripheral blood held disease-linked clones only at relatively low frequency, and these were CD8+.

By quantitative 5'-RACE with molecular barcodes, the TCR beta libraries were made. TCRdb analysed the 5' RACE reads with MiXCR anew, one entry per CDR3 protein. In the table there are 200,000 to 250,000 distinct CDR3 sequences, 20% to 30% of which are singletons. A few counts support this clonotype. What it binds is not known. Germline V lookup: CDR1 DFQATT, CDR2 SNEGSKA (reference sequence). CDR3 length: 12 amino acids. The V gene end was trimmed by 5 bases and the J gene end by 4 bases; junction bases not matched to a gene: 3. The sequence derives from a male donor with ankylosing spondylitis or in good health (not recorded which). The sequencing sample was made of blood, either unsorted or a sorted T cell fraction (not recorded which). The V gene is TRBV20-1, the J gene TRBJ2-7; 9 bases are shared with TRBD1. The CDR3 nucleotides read TGCAGTGCTGAGGACAGGGGATACGAGCAGTACTTC. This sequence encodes CSAEDRGYEQYF.